The table lists the clone carrying this T cell receptor beta chain with a few counts. Its antigen remains unknown. Germline V gives CDR1 SQVTM, CDR2 ANQGSEA. The length of the CDR3 is 12 residues. It was with a sample-barcoded 5' primer and a J-beta primer mix that a second PCR of about 7 to 12 cycles was run. One entry per CDR3 protein, called by TCRdb with MiXCR from the 5' RACE reads. The top ten clones hold roughly a fifth of a sample with under 950,000 distinct CDR3 sequences, about 20% of them seen once. This sample stems from a study of blood T cells in healthy people across ages. Points from the study as a whole: More naive CD4+ cells and higher diversity marked long-lived donors relative to aged donors.

The origin of this receptor is a man in his sixties or seventies in good health. This rearrangement joins TRBV29-1 to TRBJ2-1, with 7 bases that match TRBD2. The end of the DNA aligns better with TRBJ2-5, so the J call may be wrong. Sequenced sample: blood. As DNA, the CDR3 is TGCAGCGGAGCGGGGCCGAAAGAGACCCAGTACTTC. As protein: CSGAGPKETQYF.